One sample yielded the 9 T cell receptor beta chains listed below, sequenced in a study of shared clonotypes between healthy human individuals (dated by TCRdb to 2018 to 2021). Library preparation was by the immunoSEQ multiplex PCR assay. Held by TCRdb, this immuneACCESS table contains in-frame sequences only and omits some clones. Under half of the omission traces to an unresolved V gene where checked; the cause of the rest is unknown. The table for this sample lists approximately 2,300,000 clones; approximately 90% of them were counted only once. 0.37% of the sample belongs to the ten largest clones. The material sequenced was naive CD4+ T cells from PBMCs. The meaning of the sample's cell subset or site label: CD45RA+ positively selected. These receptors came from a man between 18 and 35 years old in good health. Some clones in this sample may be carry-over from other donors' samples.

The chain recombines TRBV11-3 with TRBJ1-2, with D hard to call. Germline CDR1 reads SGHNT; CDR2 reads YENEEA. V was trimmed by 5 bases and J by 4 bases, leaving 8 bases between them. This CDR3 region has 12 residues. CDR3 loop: CASSAGLYGYTF. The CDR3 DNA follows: TGTGCCAGCAGCGCGGGCCTCTATGGCTACACCTTC.

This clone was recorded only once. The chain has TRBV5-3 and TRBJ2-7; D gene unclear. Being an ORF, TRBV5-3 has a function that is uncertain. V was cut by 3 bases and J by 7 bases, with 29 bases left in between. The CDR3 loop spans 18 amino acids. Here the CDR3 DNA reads TGTGCCAGAAGCTCTCCCGGAGCCGGTAAGCTATCCAGGTGGGAGCAGTACTTC. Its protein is CARSSPGAGKLSRWEQYF.

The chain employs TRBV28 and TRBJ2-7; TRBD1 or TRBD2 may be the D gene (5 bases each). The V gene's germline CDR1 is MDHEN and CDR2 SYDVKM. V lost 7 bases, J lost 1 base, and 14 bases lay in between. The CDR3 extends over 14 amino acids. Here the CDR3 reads CASKGASLSYEQYF. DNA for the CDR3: TGTGCCAGCAAAGGGGCTAGCTTGTCCTACGAGCAGTACTTC.

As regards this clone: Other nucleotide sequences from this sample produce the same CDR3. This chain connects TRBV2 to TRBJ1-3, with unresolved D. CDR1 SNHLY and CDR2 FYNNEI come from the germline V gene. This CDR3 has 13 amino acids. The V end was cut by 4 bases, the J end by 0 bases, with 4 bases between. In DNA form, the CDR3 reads TGTGCCAGCAGTGGGAGCTCTGGAAACACCATATATTTT. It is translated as CASSGSSGNTIYF.

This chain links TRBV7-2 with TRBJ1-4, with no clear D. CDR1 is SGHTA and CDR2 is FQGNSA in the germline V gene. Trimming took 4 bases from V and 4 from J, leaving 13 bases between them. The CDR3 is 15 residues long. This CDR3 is CASSYQRAVNEKLFF. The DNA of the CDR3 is TGTGCCAGCAGCTACCAACGGGCGGTTAATGAAAAACTGTTTTTT.

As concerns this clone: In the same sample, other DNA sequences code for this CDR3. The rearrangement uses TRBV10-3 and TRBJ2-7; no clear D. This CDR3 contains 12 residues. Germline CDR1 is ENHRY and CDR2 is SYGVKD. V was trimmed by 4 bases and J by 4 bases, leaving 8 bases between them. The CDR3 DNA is TGTGCCATCAGTGGTCAAGGGTACGAGCAGTACTTC. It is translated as CAISGQGYEQYF.

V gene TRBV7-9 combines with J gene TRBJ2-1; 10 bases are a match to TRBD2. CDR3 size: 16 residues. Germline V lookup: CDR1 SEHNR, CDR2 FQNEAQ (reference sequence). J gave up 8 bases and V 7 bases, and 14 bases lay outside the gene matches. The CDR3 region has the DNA TGTGCCAGCAATCTCGCCGGAGCGGGAGGGCCCTATGAGCAGTTCTTC. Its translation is CASNLAGAGGPYEQFF.

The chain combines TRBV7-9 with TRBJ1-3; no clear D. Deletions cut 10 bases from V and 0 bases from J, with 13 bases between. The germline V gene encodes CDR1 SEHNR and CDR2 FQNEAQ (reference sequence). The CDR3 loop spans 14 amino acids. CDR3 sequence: CAISEGNSGNTIYF. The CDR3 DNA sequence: TGTGCCATCTCTGAGGGAAACTCTGGAAACACCATATATTTT.

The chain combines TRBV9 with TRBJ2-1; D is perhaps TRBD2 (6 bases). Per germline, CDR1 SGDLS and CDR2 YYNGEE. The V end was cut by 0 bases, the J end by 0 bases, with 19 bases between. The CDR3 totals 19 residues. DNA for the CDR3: TGTGCCAGCAGCGTAGCTGGGGACCCGGGGCGGGGCTCCTACAATGAGCAGTTCTTC. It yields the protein CASSVAGDPGRGSYNEQFF.